This TCR beta chain stems from a study of shared clonotypes between healthy human individuals. Study background: Donors were a couple of women and a few men aged 18 to 49.

The CDR3 length is 15 residues. V was clipped by 3 bases and J by 6 bases, with 17 bases between them. Germline loops: CDR1 MNHEY, CDR2 SMNVEV (reference sequence). Genomic DNA (from each subset) was split evenly across several immunoSEQ plates. Some clones are missing from TCRdb's copy, which holds only in-frame ones; the method was immunoSEQ multiplex PCR. The sample includes about 480,000 clones, 60% to 80% of them seen just once. There were only Caucasian adults among the donors, and all lived in Nashville, Tennessee. Genomic DNA from unsorted samples was obtained from around 99 million PBMCs (per sample). A single count supports this clone.

The chain has TRBV27 and TRBJ1-2; D gene ambiguous. The sequencing input was PBMCs. The sequence was collected from a middle-aged woman in good health. Some clones in this sample may be carry-over from other donors' samples. CDR3 protein: CASSLTTEGWNGYTF. CDR3 in DNA: TGTGCCAGCAGTTTGACCACAGAAGGGTGGAATGGCTACACCTTC.